This T cell receptor (beta chain) was found in a study of CD8 T cells in ankylosing spondylitis. From the 5' RACE reads, TCRdb called clonotypes with MiXCR, one entry per CDR3 protein. The sample lists about 33,000 distinct CDR3 sequences, approximately 15% seen once, with more than 30% in the top ten. Study conclusions and caveats: Clones linked to disease were reported to show significant enrichment in matched ankylosing spondylitis synovial fluid. A number of the motif variants had already been described in reactive arthritis synovial fluid and blood. Relatively rare in peripheral blood, disease-linked clones were also CD8+.

In the case of this clonotype: Its antigen remains unidentified.

Germline CDR1 reads MNHEY; CDR2 reads SMNVEV (reference sequence). J gave up 5 bases and V 7 bases, and 7 bases lay outside the gene matches. The CDR3 extends over 15 amino acids. The sequenced material came from blood. V and J are TRBV27 and TRBJ2-1; 11 bases map to TRBD2. The TCR was taken from a male donor with ankylosing spondylitis or in good health (not recorded which). CDR3 sequence reads: CASTRGLADHNEQFF. CDR3 coding DNA: TGTGCCAGCACCCGGGGACTAGCGGACCACAATGAGCAGTTCTTC.